This T cell receptor (beta chain) is drawn from a study of T cells after somatic rescue of genetic block. In the case of this clone: The CDR3 ends on some other residue instead of the conserved phenylalanine or tryptophan, so this is likely a read error. Because the CDR3's place on the DNA is in doubt, the DNA is left out and the CDR3 is given as listed by TCRdb.

TCRdb's table, derived via immunoSEQ multiplex PCR, lists solely in-frame clones and lacks some. This table holds tens of thousands of clones, about 87% found once. The length of the CDR3 is 10 amino acids, counting both ends. The germline CDR1 and CDR2 sequences are MNHNS and SASEGT. This TCR came from a woman between 18 and 29 years old. The sequencing sample was made of peripheral blood mononuclear cells (PBMCs). This rearrangement joins TRBV6-1 to TRBJ2-3; the table's TRBD2 call for D was not verified on the DNA. CDR3 region: CASIVRARGE.